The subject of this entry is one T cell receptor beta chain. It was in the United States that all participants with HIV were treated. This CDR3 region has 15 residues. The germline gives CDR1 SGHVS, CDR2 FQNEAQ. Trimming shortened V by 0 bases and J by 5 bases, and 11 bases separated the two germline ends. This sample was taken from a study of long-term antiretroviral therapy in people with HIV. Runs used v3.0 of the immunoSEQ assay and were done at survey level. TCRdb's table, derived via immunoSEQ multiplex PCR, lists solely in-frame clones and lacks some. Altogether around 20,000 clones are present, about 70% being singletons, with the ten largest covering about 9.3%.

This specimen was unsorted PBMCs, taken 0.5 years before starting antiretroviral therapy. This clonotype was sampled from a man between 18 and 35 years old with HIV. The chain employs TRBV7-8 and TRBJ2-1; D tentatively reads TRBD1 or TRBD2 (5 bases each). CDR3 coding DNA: TGTGCCAGCAGCTTAGCTACGGGGCCCGACAATGAGCAGTTCTTC. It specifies CASSLATGPDNEQFF.